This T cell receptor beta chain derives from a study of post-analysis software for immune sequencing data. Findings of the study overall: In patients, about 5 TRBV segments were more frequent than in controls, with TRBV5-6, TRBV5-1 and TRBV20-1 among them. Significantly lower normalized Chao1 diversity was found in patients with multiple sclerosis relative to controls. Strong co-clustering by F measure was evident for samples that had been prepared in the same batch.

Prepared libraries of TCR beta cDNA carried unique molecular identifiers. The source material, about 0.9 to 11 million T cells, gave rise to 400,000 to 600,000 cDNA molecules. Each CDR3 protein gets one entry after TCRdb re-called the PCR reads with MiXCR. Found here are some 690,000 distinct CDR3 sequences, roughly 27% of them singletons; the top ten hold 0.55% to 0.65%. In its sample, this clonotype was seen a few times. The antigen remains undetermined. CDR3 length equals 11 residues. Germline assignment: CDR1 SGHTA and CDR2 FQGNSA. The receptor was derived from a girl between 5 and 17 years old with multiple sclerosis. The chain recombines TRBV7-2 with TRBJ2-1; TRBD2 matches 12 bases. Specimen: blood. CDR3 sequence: CWTSGNNEQFF. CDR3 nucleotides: TGTTGGACTAGCGGGAACAATGAGCAGTTCTTC. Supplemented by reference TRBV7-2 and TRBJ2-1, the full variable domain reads GAGVSQSPSNKVTEKGKDVELRCDPISGHTALYWYRQSLGQGLEFLIYFQGNSAPDKSGLPSDRFSAERTGGSVSTLTIQRTQQEDSAVYLCWTSGNNEQFFGPGTRLTVL.